Included here is one T cell receptor (beta chain) sequence, with context. These data are taken from a study of T cell responses to AZD1222 COVID-19 vaccine. V was clipped by 0 bases and J by 2 bases, with 11 bases between them. The CDR3 consists of 15 residues. Germline CDR1 LGHNA, CDR2 YNFKEQ. Measured with immunoSEQ multiplex PCR; TCRdb has only the in-frame clones, and not every one. The sample yields over 150,000 clones, 90% seen once. This sample comprised peripheral blood, obtained on day 0 of AZD1222 vaccination. This receptor was taken from an adult in good health. The chain links TRBV4-2 to TRBJ2-7, with unresolved D. The CDR3 protein is CASSQDRQNTYEQYF. Written as DNA, the CDR3 is TGTGCCAGCAGCCAAGATCGTCAGAACACCTACGAGCAGTACTTC.